This TCR beta chain stems from a study of graft-versus-host responses after intestinal transplantation (dated by TCRdb to the early 2020s). Study-wide context: Recipients received multivisceral, liver-intestinal, or isolated intestinal transplants. Every recipient was given anti-thymocyte globulin induction, then maintenance tacrolimus and steroids for about three years. The cohort enrolled about two dozen intestinal transplant recipients including one retransplant, and a few patients lacking pretransplant specimens were excluded. A peak of at least 4% donor T cells among recipient peripheral blood mononuclear cells was the definition used for donor T cell macrochimerism. After intestinal transplantation, graft-versus-host and host-versus-graft alloreactive T cell clones in the graft, circulation and bone marrow were tracked using bulk TCR-beta CDR3 sequencing. To identify alloreactive clones, pre-transplant mixed lymphocyte reaction products were sequenced and then compared with unstimulated pre-transplant donor and recipient T cells. Samples from three later patients were sequenced in-house on an Illumina MiSeq with MiXCR processing rather than by the commercial service. The research as a whole found: Early after transplant, declines in HvG clones were associated with peak levels of circulating GvH clones. GvH clones were detected in recipient bone marrow, and some of these GvH clones were observed earlier in ileal mucosa or blood, consistent with an intestinal mucosal origin. The conclusions were limited by the relatively low number and heterogeneity of the intestinal transplant patients. Patients with donor T cell macrochimerism had high GvH to HvG T cell clonal ratios in their allografts.

The library was produced with the immunoSEQ multiplex PCR assay. Adaptive Biotechnologies carried out high-throughput TCR-beta CDR3 sequencing of genomic DNA for most patients. From the authors' description of their analysis: Adaptive's ImmunoSEQ software supplied the TCR sequencing data for about 18 patients, while MiXCR and VDJtools were used to process a few other patients. CDR3 nucleotide sequences shared between donor and recipient were removed because their origin could not be assigned. To be classed as alloreactive, a clone needed at least 2-fold expansion over unstimulated cells and a minimum CFSE-low frequency of 0.002% (template counts) or 0.001% (read counts). Clones detected in sequenced pre-transplant spleen, lymph node, or MLR CFSE-low populations of the donor or recipient were defined as mappable. Cumulative frequency of alloreactive clones was calculated as a percentage of all sequences weighted by copy number. TCRdb carries this immuneACCESS record with in-frame sequences only. Its versions omit some clonotypes, under half of them owing to an unresolved V gene in the studies checked, with the rest unexplained. Clone size and the V and J calls come from that table; the DNA yielded D and trimming. This sample has about 77,000 clones in its table, and about 90% of those were observed once. 0.55% to 0.75% of the sample lies in the top ten.

Blood samples were collected up to 4 times in the first month after transplant and then at least monthly when available. Notes on this clone: It lacks a known antigen. Base-call qualities are not available, and no considerably larger clone is one nucleotide away.

The CDR3, cysteine through phenylalanine, is 14 amino acids long. The kept DNA is CDR3 alone, 42 bases in frame from the first base. CDR1 and CDR2, per the germline V gene, are LGHNA and YSLEER. For this chain, trimming is 4 bases at the V end and 2 bases at the J end, and the number of junction bases without a gene match is 2. The chain joins TRBV4-3 to TRBJ2-7; 10 bases in the junction line up with TRBD1. The input for sequencing was PBMCs, taken 98 days after intestinal transplantation. This receptor was taken from a human patient who received an intestinal transplant, so some T cells may come from the graft donor. At the DNA level, the sequence is TGCGCCAGCAGCCCGGGGACAGGGGCCTACGAGCAGTACTTC. This yields the protein CASSPGTGAYEQYF.